This T cell receptor (beta chain) was identified during a study of siplizumab effects on memory and regulatory T cells. Study-wide points: Naive T cells appeared more diverse than memory cells and seemed to be major alloresponse contributors. Naive-or-memory phenotypes were unassignable for roughly 80-96% of proliferating CD4+ or CD8+ clones. The study did not confirm that proliferating Tregs from siplizumab cultures were suppressive.

For every sample, approximately 9 x 10^4 TCR templates were assayed. Measured with immunoSEQ multiplex PCR; TCRdb has only the in-frame clones, and not every one. The sample lists about 87,000 clones, 80% to 90% seen once, with approximately 1.5% in the top ten. The CDR3 contains 12 residues. V was clipped by 5 bases and J by 4 bases, with 11 bases between them. The germline V gene encodes CDR1 GTSNPN and CDR2 SVGIG (reference sequence). By sample share, this clone is medium-sized. Antigen specificity is unknown. Sequenced sample: Tregs sorted from blood. This clonotype originated in a human donor in good health. The chain uses TRBV30 and TRBJ1-2, with D unresolved. CDR3 amino acids: CAWPSPVYGYTF. The CDR3 DNA sequence: TGTGCCTGGCCCTCACCGGTCTATGGCTACACCTTC.